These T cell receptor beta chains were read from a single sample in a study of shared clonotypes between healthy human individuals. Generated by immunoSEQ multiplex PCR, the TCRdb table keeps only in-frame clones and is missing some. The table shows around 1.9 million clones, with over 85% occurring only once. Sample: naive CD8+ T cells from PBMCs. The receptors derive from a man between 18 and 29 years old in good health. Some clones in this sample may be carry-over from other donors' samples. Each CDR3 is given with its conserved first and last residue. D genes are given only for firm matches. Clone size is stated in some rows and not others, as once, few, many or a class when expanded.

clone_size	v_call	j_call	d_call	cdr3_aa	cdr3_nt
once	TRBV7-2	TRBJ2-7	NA	CASSPDRPYEQYF	TGTGCCAGCAGCCCGGACAGACCCTACGAGCAGTACTTC
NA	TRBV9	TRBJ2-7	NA	CASSVGPTEKLYSYEQYF	TGTGCCAGCAGCGTAGGACCGACAGAAAAACTTTACTCCTACGAGCAGTACTTC
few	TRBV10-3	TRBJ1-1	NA	CAISESTLTEAFF	TGTGCCATCAGTGAGTCGACCCTCACTGAAGCTTTCTTT
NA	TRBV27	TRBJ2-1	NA	CASSFDFYNEQFF	TGTGCCAGCAGCTTCGACTTCTACAATGAGCAGTTCTTC
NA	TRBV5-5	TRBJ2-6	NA	CASSLKGPGANVLTF	TGTGCCAGCAGCTTGAAGGGCCCAGGGGCCAACGTCCTGACTTTC
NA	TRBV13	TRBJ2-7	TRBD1	CASSSRQGRSYEQYF	TGTGCCAGCAGCTCTAGACAGGGCCGCTCCTACGAGCAGTACTTC
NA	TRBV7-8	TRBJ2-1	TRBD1	CASSLVVFGTGYNNEQFF	TGTGCCAGCAGCTTAGTCGTCTTTGGGACAGGATATAACAATGAGCAGTTCTTC
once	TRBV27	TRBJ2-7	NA	CASSLGQTLYEQYF	TGTGCCAGCAGTTTAGGGCAGACCTTATACGAGCAGTACTTC
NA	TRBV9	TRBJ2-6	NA	CASSVGTGAPSGANVLTF	TGTGCCAGCAGCGTAGGGACTGGAGCACCATCTGGGGCCAACGTCCTGACTTTC
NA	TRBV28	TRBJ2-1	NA	CASSPPGPAYNEQFF	TGTGCCAGCAGTCCACCAGGTCCCGCCTACAATGAGCAGTTCTTC
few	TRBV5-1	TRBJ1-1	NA	CASSLDPGPTEAFF	TGCGCCAGCAGCTTGGATCCTGGGCCCACTGAAGCTTTCTTT
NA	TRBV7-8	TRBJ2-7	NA	CASSWGGNNEQYF	TGTGCCAGCAGCTGGGGCGGGAACAACGAGCAGTACTTC
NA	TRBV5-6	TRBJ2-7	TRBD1	CASSLVQGVNEQYF	TGTGCCAGCAGCTTGGTCCAGGGGGTGAACGAGCAGTACTTC
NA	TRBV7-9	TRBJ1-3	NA	CASSGKRSGGNTIYF	TGTGCCAGCAGCGGGAAGCGGTCAGGAGGAAACACCATATATTTT
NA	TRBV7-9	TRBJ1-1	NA	CASSFQLNTEAFF	TGTGCCAGCAGCTTCCAACTGAACACTGAAGCTTTCTTT
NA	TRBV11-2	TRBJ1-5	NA	CASSLMGDSNQPQHF	TGTGCCAGCAGCTTGATGGGGGATAGCAATCAGCCCCAGCATTTT
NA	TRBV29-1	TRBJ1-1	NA	CSVVQSTDTEAFF	TGCAGCGTCGTTCAATCGACAGACACTGAAGCTTTCTTT
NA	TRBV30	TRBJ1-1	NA	CAWSGRFMNTEAFF	TGTGCCTGGAGTGGAAGATTTATGAACACTGAAGCTTTCTTT
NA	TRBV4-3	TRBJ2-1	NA	CASSQELYGDSKPREQFF	TGCGCCAGCAGCCAAGAACTTTATGGGGACTCGAAGCCGAGGGAGCAGTTCTTC
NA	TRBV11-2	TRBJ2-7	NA	CASSPGIGASYEQYF	TGTGCCAGCAGCCCGGGTATAGGGGCCTCCTACGAGCAGTACTTC
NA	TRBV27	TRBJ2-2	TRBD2	CASSFIGLAGGPNTGELFF	TGTGCCAGCAGTTTTATAGGACTAGCGGGAGGGCCTAACACCGGGGAGCTGTTTTTT
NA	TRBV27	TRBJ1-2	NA	CASSYTANYGYTF	TGTGCCAGCAGTTATACAGCTAACTATGGCTACACCTTC
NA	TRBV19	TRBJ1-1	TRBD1	CASSTTVDREHTEAFF	TGTGCCAGTAGTACCACCGTGGACAGGGAGCACACTGAAGCTTTCTTT
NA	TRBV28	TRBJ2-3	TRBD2	CASSFGGGGTDTQYF	TGTGCCAGCAGTTTTGGCGGGGGGGGCACAGATACGCAGTATTTT
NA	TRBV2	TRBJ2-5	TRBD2	CASSEWTSGRQETQYF	TGTGCCAGCAGTGAATGGACTAGCGGGCGCCAAGAGACCCAGTACTTC
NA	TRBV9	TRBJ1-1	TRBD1	CASSTTGGTEAFF	TGTGCCAGCAGCACTACAGGGGGCACTGAAGCTTTCTTT
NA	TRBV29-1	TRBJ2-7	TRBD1	CSVEGTGGYEQYF	TGCAGCGTTGAAGGGACAGGGGGCTACGAGCAGTACTTC
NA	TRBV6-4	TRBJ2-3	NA	CASGDGESTDTQYF	TGTGCCAGCGGAGACGGGGAAAGCACAGATACGCAGTATTTT
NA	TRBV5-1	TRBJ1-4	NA	CASSLLGSEKLFF	TGCGCCAGCAGCCTCCTGGGGAGTGAAAAACTGTTTTTT
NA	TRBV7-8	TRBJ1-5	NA	CASSTIRAPGQPQHF	TGTGCCAGCAGCACCATCCGGGCCCCGGGGCAGCCCCAGCATTTT
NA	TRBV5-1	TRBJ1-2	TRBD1	CASSPGTGLNGYTF	TGCGCCAGCAGCCCCGGGACAGGGCTTAACGGCTACACCTTC
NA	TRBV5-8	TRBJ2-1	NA	CASSLVYGYNEQFF	TGTGCCAGCAGCTTGGTCTACGGATACAATGAGCAGTTCTTC
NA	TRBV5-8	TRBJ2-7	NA	CASSSLGQGAYEQYF	TGTGCCAGCAGCTCCCTCGGGCAGGGTGCCTACGAGCAGTACTTC
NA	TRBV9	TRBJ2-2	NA	CASSVVGRVSGELFF	TGTGCCAGCAGCGTAGTCGGCCGAGTCTCCGGGGAGCTGTTTTTT
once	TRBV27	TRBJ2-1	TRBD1	CASSLGQTYNEQFF	TGTGCCAGCAGTCTGGGACAGACCTACAATGAGCAGTTCTTC
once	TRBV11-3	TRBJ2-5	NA	CASKTVRIETQYF	TGTGCCAGCAAAACCGTCCGCATTGAGACCCAGTACTTC
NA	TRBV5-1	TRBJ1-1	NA	CASSLPAVTEAFF	TGCGCCAGCAGCTTGCCGGCAGTCACTGAAGCTTTCTTT
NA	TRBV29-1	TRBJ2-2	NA	CSFRGHTGELFF	TGCAGCTTCCGGGGACACACCGGGGAGCTGTTTTTT
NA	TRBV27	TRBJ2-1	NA	CASSSFNLLAYNEQFF	TGTGCCAGCAGTTCCTTTAACCTCCTAGCGTACAATGAGCAGTTCTTC
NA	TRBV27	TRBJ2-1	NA	CASSFTGSYNEQFF	TGTGCCAGCAGTTTCACAGGGTCCTACAATGAGCAGTTCTTC
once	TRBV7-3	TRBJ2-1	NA	CASSPGRSSYNEQFF	TGTGCCAGCAGCCCTGGACGGAGCTCCTACAATGAGCAGTTCTTC
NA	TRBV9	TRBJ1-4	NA	CASSASKTGLDNEKLFF	TGTGCCAGCAGCGCGTCAAAAACGGGCCTCGACAATGAAAAACTGTTTTTT
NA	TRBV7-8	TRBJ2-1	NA	CASAGVSYNEQFF	TGTGCCAGCGCCGGGGTATCCTACAATGAGCAGTTCTTC
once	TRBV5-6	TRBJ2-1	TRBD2	CASSLGYASGIYNEQFF	TGTGCCAGCAGCTTGGGGTACGCTAGCGGGATCTACAATGAGCAGTTCTTC
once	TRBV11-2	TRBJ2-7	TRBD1	CASSSRQGSYEQYF	TGTGCCAGCAGCTCCCGACAGGGATCCTACGAGCAGTACTTC
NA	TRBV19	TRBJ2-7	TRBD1	CATRDRANAEQYF	TGTGCCACTCGCGACAGGGCCAACGCCGAGCAGTACTTC
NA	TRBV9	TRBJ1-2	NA	CASRGGYYGYTF	TGTGCCAGCCGCGGGGGGTACTATGGCTACACCTTC
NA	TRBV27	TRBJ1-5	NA	CASSQAGWQPQHF	TGTGCCAGCAGCCAAGCAGGGTGGCAGCCCCAGCATTTT
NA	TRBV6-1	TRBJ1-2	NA	CASSAEGDHGYGYTF	TGTGCCAGCAGTGCCGAGGGGGACCACGGCTATGGCTACACCTTC
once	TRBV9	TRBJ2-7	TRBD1	CASSPTGTGVPGEQYF	TGTGCCAGCAGCCCAACCGGGACAGGGGTTCCCGGCGAGCAGTACTTC